This T cell receptor (beta chain) stems from a study of identical twins. Concerning this clonotype: Its antigen is undetermined.

The CDR3 runs 16 residues. V lost 2 bases to trimming and J lost 0 bases, with 15 bases between them. Germline V lookup: CDR1 DFQATT, CDR2 SNEGSKA (reference sequence). Points from the study as a whole: The study reached conclusions through statistical analysis that was cross-sectional, not following the same donors.

TCRdb fed the 5' RACE reads into MiXCR, producing one record per CDR3 protein. The data show 700,000 or so distinct CDR3 sequences, approximately 9% seen once. These records were also assigned to another study, of yellow fever vaccine responses in identical twins.

The sample comprised PBMCs. The source is a woman between 18 and 29 years old in good health. This chain connects TRBV20-1 to TRBJ2-3; a weak D match, TRBD1 (6 bases). The CDR3 loop is CSARQQGGFSTDTQYF. The DNA for the CDR3 is TGCAGTGCTAGACAACAGGGTGGTTTTAGCACAGATACGCAGTATTTT.